This T cell receptor (beta chain) was recorded in a study of CD8+CD57+ T cells in acquired aplastic anemia. Genomic DNA, serving as template, underwent TCR beta VDJ and CDR3 profiling. TCRdb called the reads again in MiXCR, with one record for every CDR3 protein. The sample yields 160,000 or so distinct CDR3 sequences, over 40% seen once. Patients chosen for sequencing had shown CD8+CD57+ cell expansion by flow cytometry. Study-wide findings and caveats: Some 29 CD8+ CDR3 sequences were shared between patients and controls.

CDR1 and CDR2 from the germline V gene are SGHVS and FNYEAQ. The CDR3 runs 14 residues. Turning to this clonotype: The target antigen is unknown. Relative to the germline gene, one junction end is altered; a read error may explain this.

The specimen sequenced was sorted CD4+, CD8+, or CD8+CD57+ T cells (not recorded which) from PBMCs. The sequence was obtained from a human donor with aplastic anemia. The chain combines TRBV7-6 with TRBJ1-6; D might be TRBD1 (6 bases). CDR3 sequence: CASSQVYREPPLHF. The DNA for the CDR3 is TGCGCCAGCAGCCAAGTGTACAGGGAACCACCCCTCCACTTT.